The 14 T cell receptor beta chains presented below share a single source sample, sequenced in a study of shared clonotypes between healthy human individuals. Data came from immunoSEQ multiplex PCR; TCRdb stores just in-frame clones and leaves some out. The sample consists of over a million clones, roughly 95% of them appearing once. Specimen: naive CD4+ T cells sorted from blood. Subset described: CD45RA+ positively selected. Receptors were obtained from a man under 40 in good health.

The chain has TRBV7-6 and TRBJ2-7; D remains ambiguous. The CDR3 is 13 amino acids. V was cut by 3 bases and J by 5 bases, with 11 bases left in between. Germline CDR1 reads SGHVS; CDR2 reads FNYEAQ. In nucleotides, the CDR3 is TGTGCCAGCAGCTTTTCCAGGAGTAACGAGCAGTACTTC. Its translation: CASSFSRSNEQYF. Full variable domain (missing parts from reference TRBV7-6 and TRBJ2-7): GAGVSQSPRYKVTKRGQDVALRCDPISGHVSLYWYRQALGQGPEFLTYFNYEAQQDKSGLPNDRFSAERPEGSISTLTIQRTEQRDSAMYRCASSFSRSNEQYFGPGTRLTVT.

The chain has TRBV19 and TRBJ1-2, with D maybe TRBD1 (5 bases). V lost 1 base to trimming and J lost 1 base, with 16 bases between them. The CDR3 covers 17 residues. Germline CDR1 and CDR2: LNHDA and SQIVND (reference sequence). In DNA form, the CDR3 reads TGTGCCAGTAGTATAGGCTTAACGACAGTTATTAACTATGGCTACACCTTC. Its translation is CASSIGLTTVINYGYTF.

The rearrangement uses TRBV27 and TRBJ2-5; D gene unclear. Trimming shortened V by 3 bases and J by 1 base, and 9 bases separated the two germline ends. Germline CDR1 MNHEY, CDR2 SMNVEV (reference sequence). This CDR3 contains 14 residues. The CDR3 protein is CASSFYGSQETQYF. The CDR3, as DNA: TGTGCCAGCAGTTTTTATGGCAGCCAAGAGACCCAGTACTTC.

This clone was detected only once. The V call is TRBV18, the J call TRBJ2-2, with 7 bases that match TRBD1. CDR1 and CDR2 from the germline V gene are KGHSH and LQKENI. The CDR3 length is 19 residues. The V and J ends lost 4 bases and 8 bases, in that order; junction bases with no gene match: 22. The CDR3 DNA reads as TGTGCCAGCTCACAACTACCCTCCGTTGACAGGGCGAAGGCTGGGGAGCTGTTTTTT. It yields the protein CASSQLPSVDRAKAGELFF.

J is TRBJ2-2 and V is TRBV29-1; 9 bases align to TRBD1. Trimming cost V 7 bases and J 7 bases; bases outside gene matches: 7. There are 13 residues in the CDR3. Germline V lookup: CDR1 SQVTM, CDR2 ANQGSEA. The CDR3 spells CSARTGAHGELFF. The CDR3 DNA is TGCAGCGCCAGGACAGGGGCCCACGGGGAGCTGTTTTTT.

Details on this clone: Other DNA sequences in this specimen translate into the identical CDR3. The chain's CDR3 is CASSLQGADTGELFF. DNA of the CDR3: TGTGCCAGCAGCCTCCAGGGGGCTGACACCGGGGAGCTGTTTTTT. The chain joins TRBV5-4 to TRBJ2-2; TRBD1 matches 8 bases. The CDR3 sequence is 15 residues long. Germline values: CDR1 SGHNT, CDR2 YYREEE (reference sequence). The V segment lost 4 bases and the J segment 3 bases; nucleotides outside the gene matches: 5.

The chain is built from TRBV5-1 and TRBJ2-7; D is unclear. CDR3 length: 15 residues. V shed 5 bases and J shed 3 bases, with 18 bases lying between them. CDR1 and CDR2 from the germline V gene are SGHRS and YFSETQ. The CDR3 region is CASRNEQAPFYEQYF. The DNA of the CDR3 is TGCGCCAGCAGAAACGAGCAGGCGCCATTCTACGAGCAGTACTTC.

The rearrangement joins TRBV7-9 to TRBJ2-3; 13 bases agree with TRBD2. This CDR3 comprises 16 residues. The V and J ends lost 3 bases and 2 bases, in that order; junction bases with no gene match: 2. Germline CDR1 and CDR2: SEHNR and FQNEAQ (reference sequence). The CDR3 nucleotides read TGTGCCAGCAGCTTTGGGACTAGCGGGACCACAGATACGCAGTATTTT. As protein: CASSFGTSGTTDTQYF.

This clone is a singleton in its sample. The chain is built from TRBV11-3 and TRBJ2-1; maybe TRBD1 (6 bases). CDR1 and CDR2 from the germline V gene are SGHNT and YENEEA. V shed 3 bases and J shed 8 bases, with 14 bases lying between them. The CDR3 is 14 residues long. CDR3 nucleotides: TGTGCCAGCAGCTTCCAGGGGTTTGGGGATGAGCAGTTCTTC. Translated, it gives CASSFQGFGDEQFF.

The CDR3 bases are TGTGCCAGCAGCACGCGGACTAGCGGGAGGGCCCTCGGTAGCACAGATACGCAGTATTTT. It translates to CASSTRTSGRALGSTDTQYF. The V call is TRBV5-4, the J call TRBJ2-3; 15 bases match TRBD2. The germline V gene has CDR1 SGHNT and CDR2 YYREEE (reference sequence). The CDR3 runs to 20 residues. Trimming took 4 bases from V and 0 from J; bases not matched to a gene: 12.

The chain employs TRBV14 and TRBJ2-5; no firm D call. This CDR3 spans 13 amino acids. Germline assignment: CDR1 SGHDN and CDR2 FVKESK. The germline V and J ends were trimmed by 4 bases and 5 bases, with 11 bases remaining between them. Here the CDR3 DNA reads TGTGCCAGCAGCCCTGAATTGGGGGAGACCCAGTACTTC. Protein product: CASSPELGETQYF.

V and J are TRBV7-2 and TRBJ2-3; 11 positions match TRBD2. Unmatched junction bases numbered 7, after V lost 5 bases and J lost 0 bases. This CDR3 has 17 residues. Germline V CDR1 and CDR2: SGHTA, FQGNSA. CDR3 protein: CASSPVGTSGSTDTQYF. The CDR3 coding sequence is TGTGCCAGCAGCCCCGTGGGGACTAGCGGTAGCACAGATACGCAGTATTTT.

The rearrangement links TRBV5-1 to TRBJ2-7; 12 bases are a match to TRBD2. CDR1 is SGHRS, CDR2 YFSETQ, per germline. V lost 4 bases, J lost 6 bases, and 11 bases stayed unmatched. The CDR3 is made up of 16 amino acids. The DNA for the CDR3 is TGCGCCAGCAGCCTCCCCCTAGCGGGAGGGCGCGGCGAGCAGTACTTC. Its protein product is CASSLPLAGGRGEQYF.

The V and J genes are TRBV9 and TRBJ2-5; possible D gene TRBD1, 5 bases. The CDR3 is 17 amino acids. V lost 0 bases and J 2 bases, leaving 17 bases between the germline ends. The V gene's germline CDR1 is SGDLS and CDR2 YYNGEE. The CDR3 here is CASSVGGQGGTQETQYF. Written as DNA, the CDR3 is TGTGCCAGCAGCGTAGGTGGGCAGGGTGGAACACAAGAGACCCAGTACTTC.